This TCR beta chain was found in a study of blood T cell repertoires in COVID-19. Across the study: Sites in the United States, Italy and Spain provided acute and convalescent COVID-19 samples.

In the study's own analysis: The assay estimated nucleated cells by amplifying reference gene primers. TCRdb's copy holds only in-frame clones and misses some; the assay was immunoSEQ multiplex PCR. V, J and clone size were drawn from that table, and D and trimming were deduced from the DNA. The profile covers hundreds of thousands of clones, with about 87% appearing a single time and about 1.2% taken by the ten largest. The germline CDR1 and CDR2 sequences are MDHEN and SYDVKM. V was clipped by 3 bases and J by 5 bases; unmatched bases: 12. This CDR3 is 16 amino acids long. The V call is TRBV28, the J call TRBJ1-2; 7 nucleotides line up with TRBD1. The TCR comes from a man aged 70-80 years with acute or convalescent COVID-19. Sequenced input: peripheral blood. CDR3 in DNA: TGTGCCAGCAGTTTGGGAGGACAGGTCTCGGGGTATGGCTACACCTTC. Protein: CASSLGGQVSGYGYTF.